What follows is one T cell receptor beta chain and its context. The data were produced by immunoSEQ multiplex PCR, yet TCRdb's version contains in-frame clones alone and is incomplete. The table lists fewer than 1.8 million clones, 98% to 99% of them singletons, with about 0.35% in the top ten. This sample is drawn from a study of shared clonotypes between healthy human individuals. The TCR originated in a young man in good health. The sequencing input was naive CD4+ T cells sorted from blood. Documented subset: CD45RA+ positively selected.

The CDR3 spells CASSPKGLLYEQFF. CDR3 bases: TGTGCCAGCAGCCCGAAGGGGCTATTATATGAGCAGTTCTTC. The rearrangement uses TRBV14 and TRBJ2-1, with D possibly matching TRBD1 (5 bases). The CDR3 has 14 amino acids. The germline CDR1 and CDR2 sequences are SGHDN and FVKESK. V shed 4 bases and J shed 8 bases, with 15 bases lying between them.